The 30 T cell receptor beta chains in this list originate from one sample, sequenced in a study of CD8+ T cells in alopecia areata. Treatment here: oral pan-JAK inhibitor, 5-10 mg twice daily. TCR sequencing used cDNA made by reverse transcription of extracted RNA. The table came from immunoSEQ multiplex PCR; TCRdb's copy has only in-frame clones and leaves some out. The sample includes 200,000 to 250,000 clones, 55% to 70% of them seen just once. The sequences come from CD4+ T cells sorted from blood, collected at week 4, from a patient treated with tofacitinib. These receptors all stem from a human donor with alopecia areata.

V is TRBV10-3 and J is TRBJ1-2, with D perhaps matching TRBD1 (5 bases). The CDR3 covers 12 residues. The V end lost 8 bases, the J end lost 6 bases, and 13 bases lay between the germline ends. From germline, CDR1 is ENHRY and CDR2 SYGVKD. The CDR3 loop is CAISGGRNGYTF. The CDR3 nucleotides are TGTGCCATCTCCGGGGGAAGGAATGGCTACACCTTC.

The gene calls are TRBV5-4 and TRBJ2-4; 7 bases are shared with TRBD2. J lost 5 bases, V lost 4 bases, and 9 bases had no gene match. Germline CDR1 reads SGHNT; CDR2 reads YYREEE (reference sequence). The CDR3 spans 15 residues. In nucleotides, the CDR3 is TGTGCCAGCAGCCTCGGGGGGATAGCGGAAAACATTCAGTACTTC. It yields the protein CASSLGGIAENIQYF.

The chain is built from TRBV7-2 and TRBJ1-2; the match to TRBD1 covers 8 bases. Germline assignment: CDR1 SGHTA and CDR2 FQGNSA. There are 12 residues in the CDR3. Trimming at V came to 7 bases and at J to 8 bases, leaving 6 bases not matched to a gene. CDR3 bases: TGTGCCAGCACCCCAGGGGGCCGGGGCTACACCTTC. Protein sequence: CASTPGGRGYTF.

This clone has a handful of counts. V and J are TRBV10-3 and TRBJ2-5; D could derive from TRBD1 or TRBD2 (5 bases each). The germline V gene encodes CDR1 ENHRY and CDR2 SYGVKD. Trimming took off 10 bases at V and 5 bases at J, with 26 bases between the two ends. The CDR3 sequence is 16 residues long. The CDR3 nucleotides are TGTGCCACCCTGGCTGCCGGGACCACCCGCGGGGAGACCCAGTACTTC. Protein sequence: CATLAAGTTRGETQYF.

The chain has TRBV30 and TRBJ2-7, with TRBD1 matching 7 bases. The CDR3 has 15 amino acids. The junction had 17 bases not matched to a gene; V was cut back by 6 bases and J by 6 bases. In germline, CDR1 is GTSNPN, CDR2 SVGIG (reference sequence). This chain's CDR3 is CACSESGQRPGEQYF. DNA for the CDR3: TGTGCCTGTTCTGAATCGGGACAGCGGCCGGGCGAGCAGTACTTC.

This chain links TRBV30 with TRBJ1-1, with D uncertain. In germline, CDR1 is GTSNPN, CDR2 SVGIG (reference sequence). This CDR3 is built from 12 residues. Trimming took off 0 bases at V and 8 bases at J, with 10 bases between the two ends. The CDR3: CAWSVWGGEAFF. The CDR3 nucleotides are TGTGCCTGGAGTGTGTGGGGTGGAGAAGCTTTCTTT.

This clone was seen a handful of times. The chain combines TRBV7-2 with TRBJ2-2, with D hard to call. V dropped 0 bases and J dropped 11 bases, with 10 bases sitting between them. Germline V gene lookup returns CDR1 SGHTA and CDR2 FQGNSA. CDR3 length equals 13 residues. The CDR3 DNA reads as TGTGCCAGCAGCTTAGCCATTAGTGGTGAGCTGTTTTTT. It translates to CASSLAISGELFF.

This clone has at least ten counts. This chain joins TRBV27 and TRBJ2-4, with a possible D match to TRBD2 (6 bases). The germline CDR1 and CDR2 sequences are MNHEY and SMNVEV (reference sequence). The CDR3 runs to 16 residues. V lost 0 bases, J lost 2 bases, and 11 bases lay in between. This CDR3 reads CASSLSSAGSKNIQYF. CDR3 DNA sequence: TGTGCCAGCAGTTTATCATCGGCGGGGTCCAAAAACATTCAGTACTTC.

The chain carries TRBV30 and TRBJ2-4; no clear D gene. V lost 8 bases and J 0 bases, leaving 8 bases between the germline ends. Germline values: CDR1 GTSNPN, CDR2 SVGIG (reference sequence). The CDR3 is 12 residues long. The CDR3 DNA reads as TGTGCCGGAACAATAGCCAAAAACATTCAGTACTTC. The encoded protein is CAGTIAKNIQYF.

This chain connects TRBV5-6 to TRBJ1-5; 10 positions match TRBD1. There are 13 residues in the CDR3. V was pared by 4 bases and J by 11 bases, with 6 bases of the junction left unmatched. The V gene's germline CDR1 is SGHDT and CDR2 YYEEEE. CDR3 sequence reads: CASSIGQGEAQHF. CDR3 nucleotide sequence: TGTGCCAGCAGCATCGGACAGGGGGAGGCCCAGCATTTT.

CDR3 sequence (DNA): TGTGCCAGCAGCCTGGGTTATGGAAATGAAAAACTGTTTTTT. Residues: CASSLGYGNEKLFF. V gene TRBV7-9 combines with J gene TRBJ1-4; D ambiguous. The CDR3 spans 14 residues. Germline CDR1 reads SEHNR; CDR2 reads FQNEAQ (reference sequence). The V end lost 5 bases, the J end lost 5 bases, and 12 bases lay between the germline ends. Based on the CDR3 plus reference TRBV7-9 and TRBJ1-4, the full variable domain is DTGVSQNPRHKITKRGQNVTFRCDPISEHNRLYWYRQTLGQGPEFLTYFQNEAQLEKSRLLSDRFSAERPKGSFSTLEIQRTEQGDSAMYLCASSLGYGNEKLFFGSGTQLSVL.

The chain combines TRBV29-1 with TRBJ2-7, with D hard to call. Germline values: CDR1 SQVTM, CDR2 ANQGSEA. Trimming left V 6 bases short and J 0 bases short, with 18 bases between. The CDR3 runs 15 residues. The CDR3, as DNA: TGCAGCGTAGCTGACACAGTCTCTTCCTCCTACGAGCAGTACTTC. The encoded protein is CSVADTVSSSYEQYF.

The chain joins TRBV18 to TRBJ2-1, with TRBD2 matching 12 bases. V trimming: 4 bases; J trimming: 7 bases; junction bases outside the gene matches: 8. The CDR3 contains 16 residues. The germline V gene has CDR1 KGHSH and CDR2 LQKENI. The CDR3 reads CASSLSTSGGKNEQFF. The CDR3 coding sequence is TGTGCCAGCTCACTCTCGACTAGCGGGGGAAAGAATGAGCAGTTCTTC.

In its sample, this clone was seen once. This chain links TRBV30 with TRBJ1-1; D unclear. With 0 bases removed from V and 3 bases from J, the gap between germline ends came to 8 bases. CDR1 is GTSNPN and CDR2 is SVGIG in the germline V gene (reference sequence). The CDR3 totals 13 residues. The CDR3 sequence is CAWSVREHTEAFF. CDR3 coding DNA: TGTGCCTGGAGTGTGAGGGAGCACACTGAAGCTTTCTTT.

The chain links TRBV30 to TRBJ2-2, with a tentative D call TRBD1 (6 bases). Trimming took 4 bases from V and 0 from J, leaving 15 bases between them. This CDR3 comprises 16 residues. CDR1 and CDR2 (germline): GTSNPN, SVGIG (reference sequence). CDR3 DNA sequence: TGTGCCTGGACCGAACCGGGGACAACGAACACCGGGGAGCTGTTTTTT. Amino acid sequence: CAWTEPGTTNTGELFF. Full variable domain (rest looked up from reference TRBV30 and TRBJ2-2): SQTIHQWPATLVQPVGSPLSLECTVEGTSNPNLYWYRQAAGRGLQLLFYSVGIGQISSEVPQNLSASRPQDRQFILSSKKLLLSDSGFYLCAWTEPGTTNTGELFFGEGSRLTVL.

This clone was picked up a small number of times. The chain employs TRBV4-3 and TRBJ1-1, with D perhaps matching TRBD1 (5 bases). The CDR3 sequence is 16 residues long. V gave up 1 base and J gave up 0 bases, with 12 bases separating them. Germline loops: CDR1 LGHNA, CDR2 YSLEER. CDR3 in DNA: TGCGCCAGCAGCCAAGCCGGGGGGTCCGTGAACACTGAAGCTTTCTTT. Residues: CASSQAGGSVNTEAFF.

The V and J genes are TRBV5-6 and TRBJ1-2; the match to TRBD1 covers 8 bases. This CDR3 is built from 16 residues. Trimming at V came to 0 bases and at J to 8 bases, leaving 12 bases not matched to a gene. Looked up from germline, CDR1 is SGHDT and CDR2 is YYEEEE. The CDR3 loop is CASSLVGKGQGGGYTF. The CDR3 DNA follows: TGTGCCAGCAGCTTGGTGGGGAAAGGACAGGGAGGCGGCTACACCTTC.

The rearrangement links TRBV29-1 to TRBJ1-1, with 9 bases matching TRBD1. Losses at the gene ends were 4 bases for V and 11 bases for J; bases not matched to a gene: 8. Per germline, CDR1 SQVTM and CDR2 ANQGSEA. The CDR3 length is 12 residues. The CDR3 is CSVAGRTGEAFF. DNA for the CDR3: TGCAGCGTTGCTGGACGGACAGGGGAGGCTTTCTTT.

This rearrangement joins TRBV15 to TRBJ2-7, with TRBD1 matching 7 bases. CDR1 is LNHNV and CDR2 is YYDKDF in the germline V gene (reference sequence). The CDR3 runs to 15 residues. The V gene end was trimmed by 1 base and the J gene end by 4 bases; junction bases not matched to a gene: 7. CDR3 sequence: CATSRGTGGTYEQYF. The CDR3 DNA follows: TGTGCCACCAGCAGAGGGACAGGCGGAACATACGAGCAGTACTTC.

The V gene is TRBV6-5, the J gene TRBJ2-5; D ambiguous. This CDR3 contains 15 residues. The ends were cut back, 0 bases at V and 5 bases at J, with 13 bases in the middle. The germline CDR1 and CDR2 sequences are MNHEY and SVGAGI. CDR3 region: CASSYSGSLGETQYF. The CDR3 nucleotides are TGTGCCAGCAGTTACTCTGGCTCCCTGGGGGAGACCCAGTACTTC.

The genes are TRBV7-2 and TRBJ2-7; TRBD2 agrees at 10 bases. The CDR3 length is 17 residues. Trimming at V came to 5 bases and at J to 0 bases, leaving 10 bases not matched to a gene. CDR1 and CDR2 from the germline V gene are SGHTA and FQGNSA. The CDR3 loop reads CASSRSGGADSSYEQYF. CDR3 nucleotides: TGTGCCAGCAGCCGAAGCGGGGGGGCCGATAGCTCCTACGAGCAGTACTTC.

This clone was counted only a few times. V usage is TRBV29-1 and J usage is TRBJ2-7; D perhaps matches TRBD2 (6 bases). Germline V gene data show CDR1 as SQVTM and CDR2 as ANQGSEA. The CDR3 spans 15 residues. V lost 4 bases to trimming and J lost 0 bases, with 16 bases between them. CDR3 in amino acids: CSVVSGGYGSYEQYF. CDR3 nucleotide sequence: TGCAGCGTTGTGTCCGGGGGTTATGGCTCCTACGAGCAGTACTTC.

V and J are TRBV29-1 and TRBJ2-2; D is possibly TRBD1 (5 bases). The CDR3 totals 15 residues. V lost 5 bases to trimming and J lost 3 bases, with 16 bases between them. In germline, CDR1 is SQVTM, CDR2 ANQGSEA. The DNA for the CDR3 is TGCAGCGTTAGTGGGGCGACGGTCGACACCGGGGAGCTGTTTTTT. It yields the protein CSVSGATVDTGELFF.

V gene TRBV6-5 combines with J gene TRBJ2-2; tentatively, D is TRBD1 (5 bases). The V end was cut by 5 bases, the J end by 1 base, with 8 bases between. This CDR3 spans 14 amino acids. Germline CDR1 is MNHEY and CDR2 is SVGAGI. The CDR3, as DNA: TGTGCCAGCAGTGCCGACAGGAACACCGGGGAGCTGTTTTTT. Encoded protein: CASSADRNTGELFF.

The chain uses TRBV5-6 and TRBJ1-2; a possible D gene is TRBD1 (6 bases). The germline V gene encodes CDR1 SGHDT and CDR2 YYEEEE. V dropped 1 base and J dropped 4 bases, with 11 bases sitting between them. The CDR3 totals 14 residues. The CDR3 DNA reads TGTGCCAGCAGCTTGACCCAGGGGATCTATGGCTACACCTTC. It translates to CASSLTQGIYGYTF.

The J gene is TRBJ2-3, the V gene TRBV6-5; D unclear. Germline V gives CDR1 MNHEY, CDR2 SVGAGI. The V end was cut by 7 bases, the J end by 1 base, with 9 bases between. There are 13 residues in the CDR3. DNA of the CDR3: TGTGCCAGCATGAGGACCGGCACAGATACGCAGTATTTT. It translates to CASMRTGTDTQYF.

V gene TRBV4-3 combines with J gene TRBJ1-6; no clear D gene. The CDR3 consists of 13 residues. Trimming stripped 5 bases from V and 5 bases from J, with 7 bases between. The germline V gene encodes CDR1 LGHNA and CDR2 YSLEER. DNA for the CDR3: TGCGCCAGCAGCTTCGGAGATAATTCACCCCTCCACTTT. Translating gives CASSFGDNSPLHF.

This chain links TRBV10-3 with TRBJ2-6; D is unclear. Germline assignment: CDR1 ENHRY and CDR2 SYGVKD. Trimming stripped 4 bases from V and 2 bases from J, with 12 bases between. This CDR3 has 16 residues. The CDR3 reads CAISVSGRPGANVLTF. The CDR3 DNA sequence: TGTGCCATCAGTGTCTCTGGGCGTCCTGGGGCCAACGTCCTGACTTTC.

The chain has TRBV29-1 and TRBJ2-2; tentatively, D is TRBD1 (6 bases). This CDR3 is built from 13 residues. The germline V gene has CDR1 SQVTM and CDR2 ANQGSEA. The V end was cut by 7 bases, the J end by 0 bases, with 9 bases between. The CDR3 nucleotides read TGCAGCGGACAGGCAACGAACACCGGGGAGCTGTTTTTT. This encodes CSGQATNTGELFF.

CDR3 nucleotides: TGCGCCAGCAGCTTGCGCGGGGGGAACCAAGAGACCCAGTACTTC. Residues: CASSLRGGNQETQYF. The V and J genes are TRBV5-1 and TRBJ2-5, with 8 bases fitting TRBD2. CDR3 length equals 15 residues. After removal of 1 base from V and 0 bases from J, the junction contained 2 bases not matched to a gene. CDR1 is SGHRS, CDR2 YFSETQ, per germline. The whole variable domain, filled in from reference TRBV5-1 and TRBJ2-5, reads KAGVTQTPRYLIKTRGQQVTLSCSPISGHRSVSWYQQTPGQGLQFLFEYFSETQRNKGNFPGRFSGRQFSNSRSEMNVSTLELGDSALYLCASSLRGGNQETQYFGPGTRLLVL.